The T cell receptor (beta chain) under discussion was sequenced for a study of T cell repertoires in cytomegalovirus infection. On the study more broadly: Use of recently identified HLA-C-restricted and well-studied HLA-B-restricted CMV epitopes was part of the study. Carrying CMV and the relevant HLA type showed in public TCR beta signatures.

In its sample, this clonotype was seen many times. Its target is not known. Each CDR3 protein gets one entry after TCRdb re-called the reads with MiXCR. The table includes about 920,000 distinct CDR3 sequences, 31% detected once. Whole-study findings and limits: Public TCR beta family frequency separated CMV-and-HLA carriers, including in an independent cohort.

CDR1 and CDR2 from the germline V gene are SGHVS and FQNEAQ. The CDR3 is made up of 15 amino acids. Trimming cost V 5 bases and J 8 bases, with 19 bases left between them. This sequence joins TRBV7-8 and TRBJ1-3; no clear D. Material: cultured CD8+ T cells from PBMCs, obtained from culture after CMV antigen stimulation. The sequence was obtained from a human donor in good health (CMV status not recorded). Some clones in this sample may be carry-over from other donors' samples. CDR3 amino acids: CASSDDTGLGDTIYF. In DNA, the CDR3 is TGTGCCAGCAGCGATGACACCGGCTTAGGAGACACCATATATTTT.